The rows below give T cell receptor beta chains drawn from one sample of a study of cytomegalovirus exposure and HLA in healthy donors. Assay: immunoSEQ multiplex PCR; the TCRdb copy retains only in-frame clones and omits some. The top ten hold 5% to 6.5% of the sample, which has some 41,000 clones, roughly half seen once. Sequenced sample: PBMCs. The receptors originated from a man aged 60 to 75 in good health and CMV-seronegative. Both conserved end residues are part of each CDR3. A D gene is named only where the DNA matches it firmly. Expanded clones get a size class; other rows say once, few or many, or leave the size out.

>-|TRBJ2-2|TRBV28|17|-
TGTGCCAGCAGCTTTAATCCTGGACAGCCGAACACCGGGGAGCTGTTTTTT
CASSFNPGQPNTGELFF
>-|TRBJ1-1|TRBV7-2|13|-
TGTGCCAGCAGCTTAAACGGTTGGACTGAAGCTTTCTTT
CASSLNGWTEAFF
>TRBD1|TRBJ1-1|TRBV27|15|-
TGTGCCAGCACCGGACAGGGGGTCATGAACACTGAAGCTTTCTTT
CASTGQGVMNTEAFF
>-|TRBJ1-5|TRBV6-6|13|-
TGTGCCAGCAGTTACTACAGGGATCAGCCCCAGCATTTT
CASSYYRDQPQHF
>-|TRBJ1-2|TRBV27|15|-
TGTGCCAGCAGTCCAAACCCAGGGGTCTCGTATGGCTACACCTTC
CASSPNPGVSYGYTF
>TRBD2|TRBJ2-7|TRBV29-1|14|once
TGCAGCGTTGAAGTACTAGCGGACTCCTACGAGCAGTACTTC
CSVEVLADSYEQYF
>-|TRBJ1-2|TRBV4-1|14|-
TGCGCCAGCAGCCAACAACCGGGGGACTCAGCCTACACCTTC
CASSQQPGDSAYTF
>-|TRBJ1-2|TRBV29-1|15|-
TGCAGCGTCGCCAGGGGAGGGCCTTTAGACTATGGCTACACCTTC
CSVARGGPLDYGYTF
>-|TRBJ1-5|TRBV30|14|few
TGTGCCTGGAGTGATATTCGAGGGAATCAGCCCCAGCATTTT
CAWSDIRGNQPQHF
>-|TRBJ2-3|TRBV6-5|14|-
TGTGCCAGCCGTCGCCGGGGGAGCACAGATACGCAGTATTTT
CASRRRGSTDTQYF
>-|TRBJ1-1|TRBV5-1|16|few
TGCGCCAGCAGCTTGGCTAGTGCGGGGCTGAACACTGAAGCTTTCTTT
CASSLASAGLNTEAFF
>-|TRBJ2-7|TRBV29-1|11|few
TGCATGGGTAGACAAGAGGGCGAGCAGTACTTC
CMGRQEGEQYF
>TRBD2|TRBJ2-2|TRBV7-6|16|once
TGTGCCAGCACCTTGGGGACTAGCGGGAGAACCGGGGAGCTGTTTTTT
CASTLGTSGRTGELFF
>-|TRBJ1-3|TRBV9|15|few
TGTGCCAGCAGCGTGGAACAGGTATCTGGAAACACCATATATTTT
CASSVEQVSGNTIYF
>TRBD1|TRBJ1-5|TRBV10-3|12|-
TGTGCCACCCAGGGGGGCAATCAGCCCCAGCATTTT
CATQGGNQPQHF
>-|TRBJ2-6|TRBV19|14|-
TGTGCCAGTAGTATTACTGCCGGGGCCAACGTCCTGACTTTC
CASSITAGANVLTF
>-|TRBJ1-1|TRBV6-1|14|-
TGTGCCAGCAGTGAATTGGCCTACGGGACTGAAGCTTTCTTT
CASSELAYGTEAFF
>TRBD2|TRBJ2-1|TRBV9|15|few
TGTGCCAGCAGCCCTCGACTAGCGGACCCCAACGAGCAGTTCTTC
CASSPRLADPNEQFF
>TRBD2|TRBJ2-7|TRBV7-2|16|few
TGTGCCAGCAGCTTAATCTCGAGACTAGCGGGACCCGAGCAGTACTTC
CASSLISRLAGPEQYF
>TRBD2|TRBJ2-2|TRBV5-4|14|-
TGTGCCAGCAGCTCCGGGAGGACGGTCGGGGAGCTGTTTTTT
CASSSGRTVGELFF
>-|TRBJ1-3|TRBV5-1|15|few
TGCGCCAGCAGCTTCGGACATAACTCTGGAAACACCATATATTTT
CASSFGHNSGNTIYF
>-|TRBJ2-2|TRBV2|15|-
TGTGCCTTAAGGGAGGCCCCTGGGAACACCGGGGAGCTGTTTTTT
CALREAPGNTGELFF
>TRBD2|TRBJ2-1|TRBV10-2|14|-
TGCGCCAGCAGTGGTTTAGCGGGGTACAATGAGCAGTTCTTC
CASSGLAGYNEQFF
>-|TRBJ1-1|TRBV7-9|14|few
TGTGCCAGCAGCTTGGGACACCTGAACACTGAAGCTTTCTTT
CASSLGHLNTEAFF
>-|TRBJ2-5|TRBV27|15|-
TGTGCCAGCAGTATCCTTGGACAGGGAGGGGAGACCCAGTACTTC
CASSILGQGGETQYF
>-|TRBJ2-6|TRBV6-5|16|-
TGTGCCAGCAGTTACTCAGGGGTTGCTGGGGCCAACGTCCTGACTTTC
CASSYSGVAGANVLTF
>TRBD1|TRBJ2-7|TRBV7-9|14|-
TGTGCCAGCAGCAAGGGACAGGGAAAGACGAGGCAGTACTTC
CASSKGQGKTRQYF
>-|TRBJ2-1|TRBV7-3|16|-
TGTGCCAGCAGCATACTACTGGCGGCCCAATACAATGAGCAGTTCTTC
CASSILLAAQYNEQFF
>TRBD2|TRBJ2-2|TRBV10-1|15|few
TGCGCCAGCAGTGCCGGCGGGAGGGCCATCGGGGAGCTGTTTTTT
CASSAGGRAIGELFF
>-|TRBJ2-1|TRBV30|11|-
TGTGCCTGGAGTGCCGCAGTGGAGCAGTTCTTC
CAWSAAVEQFF
>TRBD2|TRBJ2-1|TRBV6-1|15|-
TGTGCCAGCAAACTGTGGATGACTAGCGGCAATGAGCAGTTCTTC
CASKLWMTSGNEQFF
>TRBD2|TRBJ2-1|TRBV5-6|14|few
TGTGCCAGCAGCGCCTCCGGGACTAGCAATGAGCAGTTCTTC
CASSASGTSNEQFF
>TRBD2|TRBJ2-2|TRBV11-2|16|-
TGTGCCAGCAGCCCGGGGACTAGCGGGAACACCGGGGAGCTGTTTTTT
CASSPGTSGNTGELFF
>-|TRBJ1-1|TRBV11-2|13|-
TGTGCCAGCAGCTTAGACGGGGATACTGAAGCTTTCTTT
CASSLDGDTEAFF
>-|TRBJ2-1|TRBV28|14|-
TGTGCCAGCAGTTTATTGCTCAGGGGCCGTGAGCAGTTCTTC
CASSLLLRGREQFF
>-|TRBJ2-1|TRBV4-2|12|-
TGTGCCAGCAGCCAATACTACAATGAGCAGTTCTTC
CASSQYYNEQFF
>TRBD1|TRBJ2-2|TRBV11-2|16|-
TGTGCCAGCAGCCTTAGGACAGGGGGCGGGTACGGGGAGCTGTTTTTT
CASSLRTGGGYGELFF
>-|TRBJ1-2|TRBV9|15|-
TGTGCCAGCAGCGTAGGGGCAGGGGTTGTGCGGGGCTACACCTTC
CASSVGAGVVRGYTF
>TRBD1|TRBJ1-1|TRBV6-5|14|-
TGTGCCAGCAGTCTACTCCCCGGGACAGTGGAAGCTTTCTTT
CASSLLPGTVEAFF
>-|TRBJ2-1|TRBV4-1|16|-
TGCGCCAGCAGCCAAGCAGAAGCGGAGCCCTACAATGAGCAGTTCTTC
CASSQAEAEPYNEQFF
>-|TRBJ1-2|TRBV30|13|-
TGTGCCTGGGAAGGGAATGGGGAGGGGAGCTACACCTTC
CAWEGNGEGSYTF
>TRBD2|TRBJ2-3|TRBV5-6|18|-
TGTGCCAGCAGCTTGGGGCCGCAAGCGGCGGGAGGGGCGGATACGCAGTATTTT
CASSLGPQAAGGADTQYF
>-|TRBJ1-1|TRBV11-2|12|-
TGTGCCAGCAGCTTAGATGGGCTTGAAGCTTTCTTT
CASSLDGLEAFF
>-|TRBJ1-1|TRBV7-8|14|-
TGTGCCAGCAGCTTCTCCGAGGCGGGCACTGAAGCTTTCTTT
CASSFSEAGTEAFF
>TRBD2|TRBJ2-1|TRBV5-4|15|-
TGTGCCAGCAGCTTGGACGCTAGCGGATACAATGAGCAGTTCTTC
CASSLDASGYNEQFF
>-|TRBJ2-7|TRBV28|12|few
TGTGCCAGCGGCCTCTTCTCAGGCGAGCAGTACTTC
CASGLFSGEQYF
>-|TRBJ2-7|TRBV30|11|-
TGTGCCTGGAGTGCCGCTATGGGCCAGTACTTC
CAWSAAMGQYF
>-|TRBJ1-3|TRBV7-2|13|few
TGTGCCAGCAGCCGGGATTACCCGGACACCATATATTTT
CASSRDYPDTIYF
>TRBD1|TRBJ1-1|TRBV7-3|16|few
TGTGCCAGCAGCCAAGGGACAGGGGGACCGAACACTGAAGCTTTCTTT
CASSQGTGGPNTEAFF
>TRBD2|TRBJ2-1|TRBV28|13|-
TGTGCCAGCAGTTTACGCCGGGGGGGTGAGCAGTTCTTC
CASSLRRGGEQFF